The 23 T cell receptor beta chains below were found in one sample sequenced in a study of T-cell memory formation after mild COVID-19. Each CDR3 protein gets one entry after TCRdb re-called the 5' RACE reads with MiXCR. The sample holds roughly 350,000 distinct CDR3 sequences, roughly 15% seen once. Material for sequencing was PBMCs or a T cell subset sorted from them (not recorded which). These receptors all come from a man aged 18 to 29 who had mild COVID-19 (a few samples of this study predate the infection). Cell type and time point are not known.

This chain connects TRBV12-3 or TRBV12-4 to TRBJ2-3; D is unresolved. The CDR3 is made up of 13 amino acids. Trimming pared 6 bases from V and 4 bases from J, leaving 11 bases between. CDR3 loop: CASSYGFPDTQYF. Here the CDR3 DNA reads TGTGCCAGCAGCTACGGATTCCCAGATACGCAGTATTTT.

This clonotype was detected only a few times. The V and J genes are TRBV4-1 and TRBJ2-1; tentative D call: TRBD2 (5 bases). The V end lost 1 base, the J end lost 6 bases, and 7 bases lay between the germline ends. Germline values: CDR1 MGHRA, CDR2 YSYEKL. CDR3 length equals 13 residues. CDR3 DNA sequence: TGCGCCAGCAGCCAAGTCGAGGGCAATGAGCAGTTCTTC. As protein: CASSQVEGNEQFF.

The chain recombines TRBV4-3 with TRBJ1-5, with D uncertain. The CDR3 is 13 residues long. The germline gives CDR1 LGHNA, CDR2 YSLEER. Trimming pared 0 bases from V and 7 bases from J, leaving 7 bases between. CDR3: CASSQDWAQPQHF. The CDR3 coding sequence is TGCGCCAGCAGCCAAGATTGGGCACAGCCCCAGCATTTT.

In this sample, this clonotype turned up a few times. This rearrangement joins TRBV25-1 to TRBJ2-3; TRBD1 matches at 7 bases. Losses at the gene ends were 0 bases for V and 5 bases for J; bases not matched to a gene: 11. The germline CDR1 and CDR2 sequences are MGHDK and SYGVNS. The length of the CDR3 is 17 residues. The CDR3 DNA reads as TGTGCCAGCAGTGAATATACGGGTCGGGCAGGGGGAGATACGCAGTATTTT. This sequence encodes CASSEYTGRAGGDTQYF.

A few counts support this clonotype. The rearrangement links TRBV12-3 or TRBV12-4 to TRBJ2-3; 7 bases are a match to TRBD2. The CDR3 spans 15 residues. J was trimmed by 10 bases and V by 7 bases; bases with no gene match: 17. The CDR3 sequence is CASTPMGGEPSPQYF. CDR3 nucleotides: TGTGCCAGCACCCCGATGGGGGGGGAGCCTTCTCCGCAGTATTTT.

There are a few counts of this clonotype. The genes are TRBV12-3 or TRBV12-4 and TRBJ2-2; D gene unclear. V lost 7 bases to trimming and J lost 7 bases, with 13 bases between them. The CDR3 extends over 13 amino acids. CDR3 loop: CASTFYLGGELFF. As DNA, the CDR3 is TGTGCCAGCACTTTTTACCTGGGCGGGGAGCTGTTTTTT.

This clonotype was picked up a small number of times. V usage is TRBV28 and J usage is TRBJ2-5; D may match TRBD1 or TRBD2 (5 bases each). The V and J ends lost 3 bases and 5 bases respectively, with 13 bases between them. The CDR3 covers 14 residues. CDR1 and CDR2 (germline): MDHEN, SYDVKM. The CDR3 coding sequence is TGTGCCAGCAGTTTCGTAGGGACCCGGGAGACCCAGTACTTC. This sequence encodes CASSFVGTRETQYF.

CDR3 residues: CSARGQANSPLHF. The CDR3 DNA sequence: TGCAGTGCTCGGGGGCAGGCGAATTCACCCCTCCACTTT. The gene calls are TRBV20-1 and TRBJ1-6; D is perhaps TRBD1 (6 bases). Germline values: CDR1 DFQATT, CDR2 SNEGSKA (reference sequence). This CDR3 has 13 residues. V was cut by 5 bases and J by 7 bases, with 12 bases left in between.

This clonotype was seen only a few times. V and J are TRBV9 and TRBJ1-2; D uncertain. This CDR3 contains 13 residues. V lost 4 bases and J 3 bases, leaving 10 bases between the germline ends. The germline CDR1 and CDR2 sequences are SGDLS and YYNGEE. DNA of the CDR3: TGTGCCAGCAGCTCGGGGTCGGACTATGGCTACACCTTC. Amino acid sequence: CASSSGSDYGYTF.

This clonotype was found many times. The gene calls are TRBV5-4 and TRBJ2-5; TRBD2 aligns across 8 bases. The germline V gene has CDR1 SGHNT and CDR2 YYREEE (reference sequence). J was trimmed by 5 bases and V by 4 bases; bases with no gene match: 13. This CDR3 comprises 16 residues. The CDR3: CASSPRGGQSRETQYF. In DNA, the CDR3 is TGTGCCAGCAGCCCCCGGGGGGGGCAAAGCAGGGAGACCCAGTACTTC.

This clonotype has ten or more counts. The rearrangement joins TRBV7-9 to TRBJ1-5, with TRBD1 identical over 7 bases. Trimming cost V 2 bases and J 5 bases; bases outside gene matches: 6. The germline V gene has CDR1 SEHNR and CDR2 FQNEAQ (reference sequence). The length of the CDR3 is 15 residues. Here the CDR3 DNA reads TGTGCCAGCAGCTTATCGACAGGGTGGGATCAGCCCCAGCATTTT. Protein product: CASSLSTGWDQPQHF.

The chain is built from TRBV12-3 or TRBV12-4 and TRBJ1-1; a possible D gene is TRBD1 (5 bases). Trimming took 8 bases from V and 1 from J, leaving 14 bases between them. The CDR3 has 14 amino acids. For the CDR3, the DNA is TGTGCCAGCTCCCAGCGGGGCTCGAACACTGAAGCTTTCTTT. Its protein product is CASSQRGSNTEAFF.

The chain employs TRBV20-1 and TRBJ2-3, with 10 bases aligning to TRBD2. Unmatched junction bases numbered 10, after V lost 5 bases and J lost 5 bases. This CDR3 has 15 residues. CDR1 is DFQATT, CDR2 SNEGSKA, per germline (reference sequence). The CDR3 reads CSAAPVSGGEDTQYF. The CDR3 region has the DNA TGCAGTGCTGCCCCCGTCAGCGGGGGGGAAGATACGCAGTATTTT.

V is TRBV12-3 or TRBV12-4 and J is TRBJ1-1; possibly TRBD1 for D (5 bases). CDR3 length: 12 amino acids. The chain's CDR3 is CVNGTGDTEAFF. Written as DNA, the CDR3 is TGTGTCAATGGGACGGGAGACACTGAAGCTTTCTTT.

This clonotype occurred many times. The chain links TRBV21-1 to TRBJ1-4; TRBD1, the table's D call, lacks a check against the DNA. TRBV21-1 is a known pseudogene. The CDR3 totals 14 residues. CDR3 nucleotides: TGTGCCAGCAGCAAAGATTCCCGGGACATCAGATGGTTTTTT. Translated, it gives CASSKDSRDIRWFF.

This clonotype has a count of ten or more. This chain uses TRBV7-3 with TRBJ2-2, with D possibly matching TRBD1 (6 bases). Trimming removed 5 bases from V and 1 base from J, with 8 bases in between. This CDR3 has 14 residues. Germline V gives CDR1 SGHTA, CDR2 FQGTGA. CDR3 sequence (DNA): TGTGCCAGCAGCCCGACAGGGAACACCGGGGAGCTGTTTTTT. This codes for CASSPTGNTGELFF.

This rearrangement joins TRBV5-1 to TRBJ2-3; 8 nucleotides line up with TRBD2. J lost 4 bases, V lost 3 bases, and 7 bases had no gene match. The germline V gene encodes CDR1 SGHRS and CDR2 YFSETQ. This CDR3 is 15 amino acids long. The DNA for the CDR3 is TGCGCCAGCAGCTCGGGGGGGCCAGGGGCAGATACGCAGTATTTT. This codes for CASSSGGPGADTQYF.

The rearrangement joins TRBV12-3 or TRBV12-4 to TRBJ2-5, with D unresolved. V lost 6 bases, J lost 1 base, and 12 bases lay in between. This CDR3 has 14 residues. CDR3 loop: CASSPTTFQETQYF. The CDR3 nucleotides read TGTGCCAGCAGCCCCACTACCTTCCAAGAGACCCAGTACTTC.

This clonotype occurred a few times. This chain joins TRBV20-1 and TRBJ1-1, with D unresolved. Trimming removed 5 bases at V and 8 bases at J, with 15 bases between. CDR1 and CDR2 (germline): DFQATT, SNEGSKA (reference sequence). This CDR3 contains 12 residues. The CDR3 nucleotides read TGCAGTGCTGGGCGGGCGGAAACCGAAGCTTTCTTT. This codes for CSAGRAETEAFF.

This chain links TRBV9 with TRBJ2-1, with 8 bases that match TRBD2. V shed 4 bases, J shed 10 bases, and the junction held 13 bases outside the gene matches. The CDR3 length is 15 residues. Germline CDR1 and CDR2: SGDLS and YYNGEE. This chain's CDR3 is CASSSFNGGAGEQFF. The CDR3 DNA follows: TGTGCCAGCAGCTCGTTTAACGGGGGGGCCGGCGAGCAGTTCTTC.

The table lists this clonotype with a few counts. Possible read error: a much larger clone is one base away. The chain has TRBV5-6 and TRBJ2-3; D gene unclear. The V end was cut by 2 bases, the J end by 1 base, with 5 bases between. Per the germline V gene, CDR1 is SGHDT and CDR2 is YYEEEE. CDR3 size: 13 residues. In DNA, the CDR3 is TGTGCCAGCAGCTTAAGGTGCACAGATACGCAGTATTTT. Encoded protein: CASSLRCTDTQYF.

This clonotype was found a few times. The chain recombines TRBV5-8 with TRBJ2-3; D is uncertain. The V gene lost 0 bases and the J gene lost 0 bases, with 5 bases spanning the gap. There are 14 residues in the CDR3. The germline CDR1 and CDR2 sequences are SGHTS and YDEGEE. The CDR3 protein is CASSLAKSTDTQYF. The DNA of the CDR3 is TGTGCCAGCAGCTTGGCTAAGAGCACAGATACGCAGTATTTT.

In DNA, the CDR3 is TGCGCCAGCAGCTTGGGGGACAGAAAGGCACCCCTCCACTTT. Its protein is CASSLGDRKAPLHF. The chain joins TRBV5-1 to TRBJ1-6, with 7 positions matching TRBD1. The junction had 5 bases not matched to a gene; V was cut back by 0 bases and J by 11 bases. Germline V lookup: CDR1 SGHRS, CDR2 YFSETQ. The CDR3 spans 14 residues.